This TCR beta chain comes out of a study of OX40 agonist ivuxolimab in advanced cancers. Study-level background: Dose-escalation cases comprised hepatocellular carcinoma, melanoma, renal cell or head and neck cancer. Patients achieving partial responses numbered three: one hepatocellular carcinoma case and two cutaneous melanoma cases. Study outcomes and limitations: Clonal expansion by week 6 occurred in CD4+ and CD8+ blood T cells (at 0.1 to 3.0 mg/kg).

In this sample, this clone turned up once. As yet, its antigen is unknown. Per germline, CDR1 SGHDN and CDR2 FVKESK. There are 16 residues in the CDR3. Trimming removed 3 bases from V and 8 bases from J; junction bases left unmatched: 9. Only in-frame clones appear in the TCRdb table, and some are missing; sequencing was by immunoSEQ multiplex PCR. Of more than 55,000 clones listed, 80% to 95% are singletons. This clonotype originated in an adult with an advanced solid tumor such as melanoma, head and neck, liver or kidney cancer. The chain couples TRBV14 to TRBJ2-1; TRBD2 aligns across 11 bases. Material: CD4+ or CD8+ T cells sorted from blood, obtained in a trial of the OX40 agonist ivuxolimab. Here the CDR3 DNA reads TGTGCCAGCAGCCATATGCGGCTAGCGGGAGGTTATGAGCAGTTCTTC. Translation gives CASSHMRLAGGYEQFF. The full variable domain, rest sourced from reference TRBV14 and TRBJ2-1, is EAGVTQFPSHSVIEKGQTVTLRCDPISGHDNLYWYRRVMGKEIKFLLHFVKESKQDESGMPNNRFLAERTGGTYSTLKVQPAELEDSGVYFCASSHMRLAGGYEQFFGPGTRLTVL.